The entry below gives a single T cell receptor (beta chain) sequence along with its context. No antigen is known for it. The source of the sample is a study of T-cell memory formation after mild COVID-19. As for the study in general: Clustering of TCRs was largely donor specific.

TCR alpha and TCR beta cDNA libraries carrying sample barcodes and UMIs were produced by 5'RACE using constant-segment primers. TCRdb recomputed calls from the 5' RACE reads with MiXCR, one row per CDR3 protein. This sample yields 90,000 to 120,000 distinct CDR3 sequences, of which roughly an eighth are seen a single time; 35% to 40% belongs to the top ten. The CDR3 extends over 12 amino acids. V lost 0 bases, J lost 3 bases, and 3 bases lay in between. Germline V gene lookup returns CDR1 SGHDT and CDR2 YYEEEE. Study results and caveats: Whereas later expanders leaned CD4+, clones contracting day 15 to 85 showed a balanced CD4/CD8 makeup. Clonal second-wave expansions that peaked on day 37 had unconfirmed SARS-CoV-2 specificity.

Sequencing was done on a sample of PBMCs or a T cell subset sorted from them (not recorded which). The chain has TRBV5-6 and TRBJ1-2; no clear D gene. This TCR was recovered from a young man who had mild COVID-19 (a few samples of this study predate the infection). Cell type and time point are not known. The chain's CDR3 is CASSLGHYGYTF. The CDR3 DNA reads TGTGCCAGCAGCTTGGGCCACTATGGCTACACCTTC.